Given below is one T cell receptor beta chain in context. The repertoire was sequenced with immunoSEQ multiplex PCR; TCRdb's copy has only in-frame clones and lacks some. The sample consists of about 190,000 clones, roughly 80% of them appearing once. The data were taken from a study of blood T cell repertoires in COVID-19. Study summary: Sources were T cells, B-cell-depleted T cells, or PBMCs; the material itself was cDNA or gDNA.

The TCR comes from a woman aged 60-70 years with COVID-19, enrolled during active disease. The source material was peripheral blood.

CDR3 sequence: CASSAGGTSGETQYF. CDR3 nucleotides: TGTGCCAGCAGCGCAGGGGGGACTAGTGGTGAGACCCAGTACTTC. V usage is TRBV9 and J usage is TRBJ2-5, with D possibly TRBD2 on 8 matching bases. CDR1 is SGDLS and CDR2 is YYNGEE in the germline V gene. The CDR3 consists of 15 residues. V was pared by 3 bases and J by 5 bases, with 17 bases between.